The present entry profiles one T cell receptor beta chain with its context. Its antigen is as yet unknown. From blood CD8+ and CD4+ T cells, the TCR beta chain was sequenced. It was negative isolation that provided the CD8+ and CD4+ T cells, whereas TEMRA cells were enriched by FACS. Germline loops: CDR1 SQVTM, CDR2 ANQGSEA. The CDR3 is made up of 14 amino acids. Trimming shortened V by 4 bases and J by 4 bases, and 13 bases separated the two germline ends. Reverse transcription of about 0.45 to 1 ug RNA used random hexamers. The amplification used immunoSEQ multiplex PCR on TCR beta CDR3; it spanned 54 Vbeta and 13 Jbeta. In TCRdb, the immunoSEQ multiplex PCR reads were re-called with MiXCR into one record per CDR3 protein. Of about 210,000 distinct CDR3 sequences in the sample, approximately 95% are singletons; the top ten hold about 0.091%. The sample belongs to a study of CD8 T cells in Susac syndrome. General study results and limits: The study's TCR sequencing and HLA analysis covered a relatively small number of individuals, and the study acknowledged this.

The receptor's source is a human donor with multiple sclerosis. Source material: CD4+ T cells from PBMCs. V and J are TRBV29-1 and TRBJ2-2; tentative D call: TRBD2 (6 bases). CDR3 sequence: CSVVVPRGTGELFF. Written as DNA, the CDR3 is TGCAGCGTTGTAGTCCCGCGGGGCACCGGGGAGCTGTTTTTT.